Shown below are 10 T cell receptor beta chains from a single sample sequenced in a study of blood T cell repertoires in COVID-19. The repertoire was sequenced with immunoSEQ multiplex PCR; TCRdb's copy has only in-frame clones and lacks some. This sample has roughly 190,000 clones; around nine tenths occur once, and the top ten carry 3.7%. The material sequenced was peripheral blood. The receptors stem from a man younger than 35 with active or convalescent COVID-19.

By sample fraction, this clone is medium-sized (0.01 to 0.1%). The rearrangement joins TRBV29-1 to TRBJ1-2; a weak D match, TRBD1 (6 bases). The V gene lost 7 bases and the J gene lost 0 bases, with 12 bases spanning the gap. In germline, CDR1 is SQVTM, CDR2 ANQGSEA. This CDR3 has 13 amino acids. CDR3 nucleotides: TGCAGCGCTTTAGGACAGACTAACTATGGCTACACCTTC. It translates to CSALGQTNYGYTF.

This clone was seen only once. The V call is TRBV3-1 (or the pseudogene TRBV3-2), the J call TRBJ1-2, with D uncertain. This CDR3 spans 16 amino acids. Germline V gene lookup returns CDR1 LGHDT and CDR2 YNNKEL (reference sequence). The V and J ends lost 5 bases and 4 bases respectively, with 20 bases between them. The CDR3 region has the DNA TGTGCCAGCAGCTCGGGTGGAGGAGCCCTCTTCTATGGCTACACCTTC. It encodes CASSSGGGALFYGYTF.

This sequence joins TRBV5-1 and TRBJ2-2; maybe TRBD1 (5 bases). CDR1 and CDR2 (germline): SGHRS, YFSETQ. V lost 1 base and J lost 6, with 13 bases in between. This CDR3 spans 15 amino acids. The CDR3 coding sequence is TGCGCCAGCAGCTTGCCAGTAGGGGATCCCGGGGAGCTGTTTTTT. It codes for CASSLPVGDPGELFF.

Written as DNA, the CDR3 is TGTGCCAGCAGTTCCAGGGTCGAATCCTACAATGAGCAGTTCTTC. This gives the protein CASSSRVESYNEQFF. The genes are TRBV6-2 or TRBV6-3 and TRBJ2-1, with D perhaps TRBD1 (5 bases). Trimming left V 4 bases short and J 1 base short, with 11 bases between. CDR1 is MNHEY and CDR2 is SVGEGT in the germline V gene. CDR3 size: 15 residues.

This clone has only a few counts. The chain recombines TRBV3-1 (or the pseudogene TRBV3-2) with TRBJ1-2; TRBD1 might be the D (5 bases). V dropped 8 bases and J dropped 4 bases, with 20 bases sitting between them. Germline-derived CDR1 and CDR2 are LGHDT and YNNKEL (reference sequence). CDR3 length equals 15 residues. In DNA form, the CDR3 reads TGTGCCAGCGGCCTATCGAATTTTAGGGGCTATGGCTACACCTTC. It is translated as CASGLSNFRGYGYTF.

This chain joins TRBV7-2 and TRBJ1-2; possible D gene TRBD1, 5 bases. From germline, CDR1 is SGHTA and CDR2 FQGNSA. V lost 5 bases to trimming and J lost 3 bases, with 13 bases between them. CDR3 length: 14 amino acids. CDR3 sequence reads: CASSPDGGYYGYTF. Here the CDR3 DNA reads TGTGCCAGCAGCCCGGACGGGGGGTACTATGGCTACACCTTC.

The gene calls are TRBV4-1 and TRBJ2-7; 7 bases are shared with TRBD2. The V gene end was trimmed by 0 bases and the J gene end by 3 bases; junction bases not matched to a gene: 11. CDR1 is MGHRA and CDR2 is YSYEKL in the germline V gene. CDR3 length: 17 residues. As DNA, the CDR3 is TGCGCCAGCAGCCAAGATTCGGTAGCGGGTATAATCTACGAGCAGTACTTC. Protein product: CASSQDSVAGIIYEQYF.

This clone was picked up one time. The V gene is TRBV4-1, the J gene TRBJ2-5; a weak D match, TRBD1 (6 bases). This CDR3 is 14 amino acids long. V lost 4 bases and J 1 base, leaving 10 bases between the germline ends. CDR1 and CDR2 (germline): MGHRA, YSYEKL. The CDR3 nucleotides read TGCGCCAGCAGCCTTACAGGGCTCCAAGAGACCCAGTACTTC. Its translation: CASSLTGLQETQYF.

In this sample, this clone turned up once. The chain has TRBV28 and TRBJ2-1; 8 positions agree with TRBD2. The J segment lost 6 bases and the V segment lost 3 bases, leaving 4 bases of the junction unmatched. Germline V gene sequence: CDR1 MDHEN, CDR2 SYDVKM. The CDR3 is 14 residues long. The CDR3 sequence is CASSLLLAGNEQFF. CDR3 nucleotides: TGTGCCAGCAGTTTGCTCCTAGCGGGCAATGAGCAGTTCTTC.

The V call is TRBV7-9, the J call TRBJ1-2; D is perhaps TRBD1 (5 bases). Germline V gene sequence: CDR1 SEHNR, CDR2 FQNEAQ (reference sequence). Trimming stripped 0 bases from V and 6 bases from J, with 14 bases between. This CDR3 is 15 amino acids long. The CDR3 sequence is CASSLATAGWDGYTF. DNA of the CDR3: TGTGCCAGCAGCTTAGCCACAGCAGGGTGGGATGGCTACACCTTC.